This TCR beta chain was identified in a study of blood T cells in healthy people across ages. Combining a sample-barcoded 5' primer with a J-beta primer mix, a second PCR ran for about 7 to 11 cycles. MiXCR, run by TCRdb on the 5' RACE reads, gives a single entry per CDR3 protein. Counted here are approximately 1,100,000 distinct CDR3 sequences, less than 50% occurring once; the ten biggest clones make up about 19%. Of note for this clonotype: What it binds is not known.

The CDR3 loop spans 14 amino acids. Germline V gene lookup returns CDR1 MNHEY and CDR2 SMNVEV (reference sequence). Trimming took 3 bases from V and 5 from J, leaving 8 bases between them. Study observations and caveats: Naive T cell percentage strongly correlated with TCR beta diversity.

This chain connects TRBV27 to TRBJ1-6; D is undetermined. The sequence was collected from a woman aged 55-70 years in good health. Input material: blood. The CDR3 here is CASSLIRNNSPLHF. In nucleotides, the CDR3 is TGTGCCAGCAGTTTGATACGGAATAATTCACCCCTCCACTTT.